A selection of T cell receptor beta chains follows, all from one sample in a study of T-cell reconstitution after alpha-beta-depleted transplantation in children. MiXCR, applied by TCRdb to the PCR reads, yields one record per CDR3 protein. The data show about 240,000 distinct CDR3 sequences, over 20% seen once. This specimen consisted of PBMCs, obtained before TCRalphabeta/CD19-depleted stem cell transplant. These receptors were collected from a girl aged 2 to 9 with Fanconi anemia, due to receive a stem cell transplant. CDR3s include the opening cysteine and the closing phenylalanine or tryptophan. The D gene is left open where the match is weak. Some rows mark clone size as missing; the rest say once, few, many or name a class of expanded clone.

D	V	J	size	CDR3	DNA
.	TRBV7-2	TRBJ2-7	.	CASSLTLRGVSSYEQYF	TGTGCCAGCAGCTTAACGCTCAGGGGTGTTAGCTCCTACGAGCAGTACTTC
TRBD1	TRBV20-1	TRBJ1-5	many	CSASGQGGNQPQHF	TGCAGTGCTAGTGGGCAGGGGGGCAATCAGCCCCAGCATTTT
TRBD1	TRBV13	TRBJ2-7	many	CASSLATGDEQYF	TGTGCCAGCAGCTTGGCTACAGGGGACGAGCAGTACTTC
.	TRBV6-1	TRBJ1-1	few	CASRGGRGPPEAFF	TGTGCCAGCAGGGGGGGCAGAGGACCACCTGAAGCTTTCTTT
TRBD1	TRBV20-1	TRBJ1-1	.	CSADRGPNTEAFF	TGCAGTGCCGACAGGGGGCCGAACACTGAAGCTTTCTTT
.	TRBV28	TRBJ2-1	.	CASSKTGTDEQFF	TGTGCCAGCAGCAAAACCGGGACGGATGAGCAGTTCTTC
TRBD1	TRBV24-1	TRBJ2-1	few	CATSDLPRGRSLFRQFF	TGTGCCACCAGTGACCTGCCCAGGGGGCGGTCTCTGTTCAGGCAGTTCTTC
.	TRBV29-1	TRBJ2-5	.	CSVAPGKTQYF	TGCAGCGTCGCACCCGGGAAGACCCAGTACTTC
TRBD1	TRBV6-5	TRBJ1-2	many	CASRAGTVPNYGYTF	TGTGCCAGCAGAGCCGGGACAGTCCCTAACTATGGCTACACCTTC
.	TRBV7-3	TRBJ2-1	.	CASSLTPGGAQFF	TGTGCCAGCAGCTTAACTCCAGGCGGTGCGCAGTTCTTC
.	TRBV29-1	TRBJ1-2	many	CSVLQGGGYTF	TGCAGCGTTTTACAGGGTGGTGGCTACACCTTC
.	TRBV5-1	TRBJ2-3	.	CASSLIYTDTQYF	TGCGCCAGCAGCTTGATCTACACAGATACGCAGTATTTT
.	TRBV20-1	TRBJ2-7	.	CSARGHHQAGYEQYF	TGCAGTGCTAGAGGCCACCACCAAGCGGGCTACGAGCAGTACTTC
.	TRBV25-1	TRBJ1-1	.	CASSEVSGPRGEAFF	TGTGCCAGCAGTGAAGTCTCGGGACCCCGCGGGGAAGCTTTCTTT
.	TRBV29-1	TRBJ2-7	.	CSVANTHSYEQYF	TGCAGCGTTGCTAACACTCATTCCTACGAGCAGTACTTC
.	TRBV6-5	TRBJ1-2	few	CASSYPSGDYGYTF	TGTGCCAGCAGTTACCCATCAGGAGACTATGGCTACACCTTC
TRBD1	TRBV10-2	TRBJ2-5	few	CASSVLAGGGETQYF	TGCGCCAGCAGTGTTTTAGCAGGGGGCGGCGAGACCCAGTACTTC
TRBD1	TRBV7-2	TRBJ2-1	.	CARLDRDCENEQFF	TGTGCCAGACTGGACAGGGACTGTGAGAATGAGCAGTTCTTC
.	TRBV6-2/TRBV6-3	TRBJ2-1	many	CASTDDPLWQFF	TGTGCCAGCACCGACGACCCCTTGTGGCAGTTCTTC
TRBD2	TRBV6-5	TRBJ2-3	many	CASSYSGGGAASGDTQYF	TGTGCCAGCAGTTACTCGGGCGGGGGGGCCGCATCGGGAGATACGCAGTATTTT
.	TRBV7-8	TRBJ2-1	many	CASSLALVLRPYNEQFF	TGTGCCAGCAGCTTAGCTCTAGTCCTCCGGCCCTACAATGAGCAGTTCTTC
TRBD1	TRBV12-3/TRBV12-4	TRBJ2-1	many	CASSPQGWGNEQFF	TGTGCCAGCAGCCCACAGGGGTGGGGCAATGAGCAGTTCTTC
TRBD1	TRBV25-1	TRBJ1-3	.	CASSEVRGQDGRFTGNTIYF	TGTGCCAGCAGTGAAGTGCGGGGACAGGATGGGCGCTTTACTGGAAACACCATATATTTT
TRBD1	TRBV28	TRBJ1-5	many	CASQNMRGLVQPQHF	TGTGCCAGCCAAAATATGAGGGGGCTGGTTCAGCCCCAGCATTTT
TRBD1	TRBV6-1	TRBJ1-2	.	CASQDRGRFIVYGYTF	TGTGCCAGCCAGGACAGGGGGCGTTTTATTGTCTATGGCTACACCTTC
.	TRBV2	TRBJ2-7	.	CASSDRSYYEQYF	TGTGCCAGCAGTGACAGGTCCTACTACGAGCAGTACTTC
.	TRBV12-3/TRBV12-4	TRBJ2-1	many	CASNLLVTGDEQFF	TGTGCCAGCAACCTACTAGTAACCGGCGATGAGCAGTTCTTC
TRBD1	TRBV29-1	TRBJ2-7	many	CSASGQGEEQYF	TGCAGCGCATCGGGACAGGGCGAAGAGCAGTACTTC
TRBD2	TRBV7-6	TRBJ2-6	.	CASSLWASGHSGANVLTF	TGTGCCAGCAGCTTATGGGCTAGCGGCCACTCTGGGGCCAACGTCCTGACTTTC
TRBD1	TRBV25-1	TRBJ2-7	.	CASSPRQGTYEQYF	TGTGCCAGCAGCCCCCGACAGGGGACCTACGAGCAGTACTTC
.	TRBV6-5	TRBJ2-1	.	CASTTGEDEQFF	TGTGCCAGCACGACCGGGGAAGATGAGCAGTTCTTC
.	TRBV25-1	TRBJ1-1	few	CASSVGQLTEAFF	TGTGCCAGCAGTGTAGGACAGCTCACTGAAGCTTTCTTT
.	TRBV29-1	TRBJ2-7	few	CSAVGVSYEQYF	TGCAGCGCCGTGGGGGTCTCCTACGAGCAGTACTTC
.	TRBV20-1	TRBJ2-3	many	CSARESADTQYF	TGCAGTGCTAGAGAGTCAGCAGATACGCAGTATTTT
.	TRBV20-1	TRBJ2-1	.	CSDGGRFF	TGCAGTGATGGAGGACGGTTCTTC
.	TRBV29-1	TRBJ2-2	many	CSVENRAQTGELFF	TGCAGCGTTGAAAACCGCGCCCAGACCGGGGAGCTGTTTTTT
.	TRBV29-1	TRBJ2-5	many	CSVEDPPSSVWETQYF	TGCAGCGTTGAAGATCCTCCTAGCTCGGTTTGGGAGACCCAGTACTTC
.	TRBV29-1	TRBJ1-4	many	CSVEGQTNEKLFF	TGCAGCGTTGAGGGGCAAACTAATGAAAAACTGTTTTTT
.	TRBV18	TRBJ2-1	.	CASSPRPSNEQFF	TGTGCCAGCTCACCTCGTCCTAGCAATGAGCAGTTCTTC
TRBD2	TRBV12-3/TRBV12-4	TRBJ2-3	many	CASTLVLAGGMTDTQYF	TGTGCCAGCACCTTGGTACTAGCGGGGGGGATGACAGATACGCAGTATTTT
.	TRBV28	TRBJ2-7	few	CASSNHPGRGSEQYF	TGTGCCAGCAGTAACCACCCAGGGAGGGGGTCCGAGCAGTACTTC
.	TRBV5-1	TRBJ2-7	many	CASSLEAEQYF	TGCGCCAGCAGCTTGGAAGCAGAGCAGTACTTC
.	TRBV29-1	TRBJ2-7	many	CSVVMDSLHEQYF	TGCAGCGTTGTAATGGACAGTCTACACGAGCAGTACTTC
.	TRBV28	TRBJ2-7	many	CASSWASSYEQYF	TGTGCCAGCAGCTGGGCCTCCTCCTACGAGCAGTACTTC
.	TRBV28	TRBJ2-5	.	CASSSTRGRQETQYF	TGTGCCAGCAGTTCTACTCGGGGACGACAAGAGACCCAGTACTTC
.	TRBV28	TRBJ2-7	many	CASSLKGPYEQYF	TGTGCCAGCAGTTTAAAGGGACCCTACGAGCAGTACTTC
.	TRBV12-3/TRBV12-4	TRBJ1-1	.	CASSFRQSMNTEAFF	TGTGCCAGCAGTTTTAGGCAGAGCATGAACACTGAAGCTTTCTTT
.	TRBV18	TRBJ2-7	few	CASSRGEGKAYEQYF	TGTGCCAGCTCACGCGGGGAAGGAAAGGCCTACGAGCAGTACTTC
.	TRBV20-1	TRBJ2-7	.	CSARFTRDYEQYF	TGCAGTGCTAGGTTTACGAGGGACTACGAGCAGTACTTC
TRBD1	TRBV18	TRBJ2-1	.	CASLNTGTGDNEQFF	TGTGCCAGCTTGAATACCGGGACAGGGGACAATGAGCAGTTCTTC
.	TRBV29-1	TRBJ2-1	many	CSVGRNEQFF	TGCAGCGTTGGCAGGAATGAGCAGTTCTTC
.	TRBV7-3	TRBJ2-2	.	CASSLTAEMNTGELFF	TGTGCCAGCAGCTTAACAGCGGAGATGAACACCGGGGAGCTGTTTTTT